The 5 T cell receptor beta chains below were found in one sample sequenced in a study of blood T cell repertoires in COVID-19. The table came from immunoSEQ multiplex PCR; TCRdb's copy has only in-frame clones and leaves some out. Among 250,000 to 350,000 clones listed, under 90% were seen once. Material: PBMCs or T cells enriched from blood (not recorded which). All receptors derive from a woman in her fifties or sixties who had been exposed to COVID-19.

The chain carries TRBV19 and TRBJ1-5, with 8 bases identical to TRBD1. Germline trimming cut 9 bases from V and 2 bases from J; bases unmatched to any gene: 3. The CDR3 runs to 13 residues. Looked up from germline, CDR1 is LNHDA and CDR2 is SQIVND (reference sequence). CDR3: CASTTGGNQPQHF. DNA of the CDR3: TGTGCCAGCACGACAGGGGGCAATCAGCCCCAGCATTTT.

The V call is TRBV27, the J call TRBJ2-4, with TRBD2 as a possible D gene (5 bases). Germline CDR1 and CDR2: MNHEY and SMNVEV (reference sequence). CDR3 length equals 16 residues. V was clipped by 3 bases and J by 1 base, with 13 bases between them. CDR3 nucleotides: TGTGCCAGCAGTTTCATGACTCCGGGGGCCAAAAACATTCAGTACTTC. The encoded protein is CASSFMTPGAKNIQYF.

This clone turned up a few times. The CDR3 bases are TGTGCCAGCAGAGGAGACGTCTACGAGCAGTACTTC. Translated, it gives CASRGDVYEQYF. The J gene is TRBJ2-7, the V gene TRBV2; D is unresolved. Trimming left V 6 bases short and J 3 bases short, with 9 bases between. This CDR3 contains 12 residues. The V gene's germline CDR1 is SNHLY and CDR2 FYNNEI.

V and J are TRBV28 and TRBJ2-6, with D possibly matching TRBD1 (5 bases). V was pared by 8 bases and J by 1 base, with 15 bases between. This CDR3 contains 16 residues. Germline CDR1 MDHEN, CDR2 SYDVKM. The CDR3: CASQGSLLSGANVLTF. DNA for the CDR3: TGTGCCAGCCAGGGCAGCCTCCTTTCTGGGGCCAACGTCCTGACTTTC.

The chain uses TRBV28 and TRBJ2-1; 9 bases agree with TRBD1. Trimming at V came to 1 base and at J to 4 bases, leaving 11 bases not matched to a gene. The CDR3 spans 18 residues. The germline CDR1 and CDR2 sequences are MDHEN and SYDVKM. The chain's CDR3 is CASSLFRQGETAYNEQFF. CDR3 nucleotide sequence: TGTGCCAGCAGTTTATTCCGACAGGGGGAGACGGCGTACAATGAGCAGTTCTTC.